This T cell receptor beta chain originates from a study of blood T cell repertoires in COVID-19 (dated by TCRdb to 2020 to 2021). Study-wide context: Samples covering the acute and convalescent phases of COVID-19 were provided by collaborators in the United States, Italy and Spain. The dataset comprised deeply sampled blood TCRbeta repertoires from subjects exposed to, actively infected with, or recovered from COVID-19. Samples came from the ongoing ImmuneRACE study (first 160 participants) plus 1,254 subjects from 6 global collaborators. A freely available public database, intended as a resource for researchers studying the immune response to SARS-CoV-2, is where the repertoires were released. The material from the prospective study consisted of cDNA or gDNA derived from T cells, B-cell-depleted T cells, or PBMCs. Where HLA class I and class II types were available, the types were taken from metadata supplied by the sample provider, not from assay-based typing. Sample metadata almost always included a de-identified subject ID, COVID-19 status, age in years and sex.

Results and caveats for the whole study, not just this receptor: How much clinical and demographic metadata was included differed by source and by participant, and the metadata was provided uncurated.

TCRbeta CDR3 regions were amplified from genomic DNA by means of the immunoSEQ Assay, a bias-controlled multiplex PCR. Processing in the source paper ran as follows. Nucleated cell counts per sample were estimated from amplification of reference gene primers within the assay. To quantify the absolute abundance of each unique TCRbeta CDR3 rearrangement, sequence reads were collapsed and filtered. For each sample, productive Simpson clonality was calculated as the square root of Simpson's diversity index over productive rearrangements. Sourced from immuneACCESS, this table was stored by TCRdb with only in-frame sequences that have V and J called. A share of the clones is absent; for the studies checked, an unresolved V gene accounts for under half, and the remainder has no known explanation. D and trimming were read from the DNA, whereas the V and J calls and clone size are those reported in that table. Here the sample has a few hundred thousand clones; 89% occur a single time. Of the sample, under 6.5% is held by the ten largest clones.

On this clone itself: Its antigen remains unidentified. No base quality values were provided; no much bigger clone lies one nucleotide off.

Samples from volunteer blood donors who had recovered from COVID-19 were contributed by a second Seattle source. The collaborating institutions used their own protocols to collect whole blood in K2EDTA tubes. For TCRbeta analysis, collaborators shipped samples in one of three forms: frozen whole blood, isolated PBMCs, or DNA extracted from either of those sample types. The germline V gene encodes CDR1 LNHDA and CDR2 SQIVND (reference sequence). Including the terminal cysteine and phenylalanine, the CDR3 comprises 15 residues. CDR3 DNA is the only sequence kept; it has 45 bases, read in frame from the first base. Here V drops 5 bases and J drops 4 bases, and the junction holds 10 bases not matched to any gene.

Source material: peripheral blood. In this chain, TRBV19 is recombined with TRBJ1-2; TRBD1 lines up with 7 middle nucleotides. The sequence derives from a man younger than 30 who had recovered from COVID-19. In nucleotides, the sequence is TGTGCCAGTAGTCGCGGGACAGTCAACTCCTATGGCTACACCTTC. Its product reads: CASSRGTVNSYGYTF.